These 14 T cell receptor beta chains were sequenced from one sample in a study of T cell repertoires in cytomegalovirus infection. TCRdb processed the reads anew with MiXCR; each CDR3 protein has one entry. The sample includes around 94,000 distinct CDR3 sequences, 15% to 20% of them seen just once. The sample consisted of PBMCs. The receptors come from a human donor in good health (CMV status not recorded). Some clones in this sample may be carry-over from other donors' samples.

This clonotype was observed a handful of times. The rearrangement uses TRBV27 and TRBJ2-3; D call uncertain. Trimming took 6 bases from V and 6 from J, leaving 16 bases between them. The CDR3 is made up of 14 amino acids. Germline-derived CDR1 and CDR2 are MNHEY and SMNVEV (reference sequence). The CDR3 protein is CASRPWTAMDTQYF. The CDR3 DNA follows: TGTGCCAGCAGACCCTGGACGGCTATGGATACGCAGTATTTT.

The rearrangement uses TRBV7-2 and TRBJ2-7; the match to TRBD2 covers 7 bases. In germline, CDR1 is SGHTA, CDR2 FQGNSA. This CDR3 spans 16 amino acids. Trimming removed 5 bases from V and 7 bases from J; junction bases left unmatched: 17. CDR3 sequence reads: CASSRCGTGGSREQYF. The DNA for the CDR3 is TGTGCCAGCAGCCGATGCGGAACGGGGGGAAGTAGGGAGCAGTACTTC.

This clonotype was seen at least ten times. This CDR3 reads CASSFSGGLEETQYF. Written as DNA, the CDR3 is TGTGCCAGCAGCTTTAGCGGGGGCCTAGAAGAGACCCAGTACTTC. V is TRBV7-2 and J is TRBJ2-5; 9 bases line up with TRBD2. The ends lost 3 bases at V and 3 bases at J; junction bases unmatched: 5. From germline, CDR1 is SGHTA and CDR2 FQGNSA. The CDR3 consists of 15 residues. The variable domain in full, with the rest retrieved from reference TRBV7-2 and TRBJ2-5, is GAGVSQSPSNKVTEKGKDVELRCDPISGHTALYWYRQSLGQGLEFLIYFQGNSAPDKSGLPSDRFSAERTGGSVSTLTIQRTQQEDSAVYLCASSFSGGLEETQYFGPGTRLLVL.

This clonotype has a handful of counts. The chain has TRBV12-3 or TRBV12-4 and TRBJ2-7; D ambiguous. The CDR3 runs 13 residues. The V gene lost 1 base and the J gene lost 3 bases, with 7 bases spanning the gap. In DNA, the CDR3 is TGTGCCAGCAGTTTAGGAGTCAGCTACGAGCAGTACTTC. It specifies CASSLGVSYEQYF.

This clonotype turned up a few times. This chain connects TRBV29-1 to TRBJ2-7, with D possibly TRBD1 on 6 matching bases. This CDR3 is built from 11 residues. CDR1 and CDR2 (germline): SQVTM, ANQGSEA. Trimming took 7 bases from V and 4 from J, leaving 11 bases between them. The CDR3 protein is CSGEQGYEQYF. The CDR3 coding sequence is TGCAGCGGAGAACAGGGTTACGAGCAGTACTTC.

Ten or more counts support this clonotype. The CDR3 sequence: CASSLASGGNVTEYNSPLHF. CDR3 nucleotides: TGTGCCAGCAGCTTAGCGAGCGGGGGCAATGTTACGGAGTATAATTCACCCCTCCACTTT. The rearrangement joins TRBV7-4 to TRBJ1-6; the D gene is possibly TRBD1 (6 bases). CDR1 is SGHVT and CDR2 is SQSDAQ in the germline V gene. Trimming cost V 0 bases and J 4 bases, with 22 bases left between them. The CDR3 covers 20 residues. Together with reference TRBV7-4 and TRBJ1-6, the CDR3 gives the full variable domain: GAGVSQSPRYKVAKRGRDVALRCDSISGHVTLYWYRQTLGQGSEVLTYSQSDAQRDKSGRPSGRFSAERPERSVSTLKIQRTEQGDSAVYLCASSLASGGNVTEYNSPLHFGNGTRLTVT.

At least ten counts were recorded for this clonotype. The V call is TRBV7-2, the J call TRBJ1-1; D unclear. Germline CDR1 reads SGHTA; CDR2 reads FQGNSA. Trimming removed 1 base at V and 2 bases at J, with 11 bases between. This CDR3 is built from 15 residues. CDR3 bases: TGTGCCAGCAGCTTAGGTCATCGACTCAACACTGAAGCTTTCTTT. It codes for CASSLGHRLNTEAFF.

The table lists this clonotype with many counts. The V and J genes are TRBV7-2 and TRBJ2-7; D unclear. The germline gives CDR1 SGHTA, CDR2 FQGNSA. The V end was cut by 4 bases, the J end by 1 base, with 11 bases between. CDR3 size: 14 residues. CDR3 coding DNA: TGTGCCAGCAGCTCAAGTCGTTATTCCTACGAGCAGTACTTC. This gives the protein CASSSSRYSYEQYF.

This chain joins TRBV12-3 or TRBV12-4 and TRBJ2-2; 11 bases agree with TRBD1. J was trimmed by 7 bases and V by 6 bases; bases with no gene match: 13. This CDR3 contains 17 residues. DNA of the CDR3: TGTGCCAGCAGCCTTGGGGGCGGACAGGGGGCTGGCGGGGAGCTGTTTTTT. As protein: CASSLGGGQGAGGELFF.

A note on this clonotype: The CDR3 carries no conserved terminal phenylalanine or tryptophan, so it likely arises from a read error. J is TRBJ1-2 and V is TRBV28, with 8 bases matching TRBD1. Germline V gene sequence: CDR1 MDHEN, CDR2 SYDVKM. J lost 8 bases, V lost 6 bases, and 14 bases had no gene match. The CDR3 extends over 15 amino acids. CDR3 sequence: CASRSTGGYTMGYTL. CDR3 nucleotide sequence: TGTGCCAGCAGATCCACAGGGGGGTATACTATGGGCTACACCCTC.

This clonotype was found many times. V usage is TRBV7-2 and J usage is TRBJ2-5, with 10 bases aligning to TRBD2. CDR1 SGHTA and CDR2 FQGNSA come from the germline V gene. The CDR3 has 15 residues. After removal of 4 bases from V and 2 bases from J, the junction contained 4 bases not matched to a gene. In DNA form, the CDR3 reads TGTGCCAGCAGCTCTAGCGGGGGATTTCAAGAGACCCAGTACTTC. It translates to CASSSSGGFQETQYF.

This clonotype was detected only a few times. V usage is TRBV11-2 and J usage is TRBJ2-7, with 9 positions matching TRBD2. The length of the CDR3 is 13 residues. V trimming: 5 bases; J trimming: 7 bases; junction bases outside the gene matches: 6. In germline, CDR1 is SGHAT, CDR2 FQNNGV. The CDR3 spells CASSASGVGEQYF. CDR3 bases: TGTGCCAGCAGCGCTAGCGGGGTGGGGGAGCAGTACTTC. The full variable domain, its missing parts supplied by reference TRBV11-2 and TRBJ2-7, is EAGVAQSPRYKIIEKRQSVAFWCNPISGHATLYWYQQILGQGPKLLIQFQNNGVVDDSQLPKDRFSAERLKGVDSTLKIQPAKLEDSAVYLCASSASGVGEQYFGPGTRLTVT.

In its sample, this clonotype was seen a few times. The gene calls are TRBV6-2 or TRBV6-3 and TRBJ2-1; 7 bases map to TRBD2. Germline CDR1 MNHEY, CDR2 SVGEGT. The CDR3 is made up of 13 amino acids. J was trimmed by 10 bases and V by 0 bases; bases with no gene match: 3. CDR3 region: CASSYSKGGEQFF. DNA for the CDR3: TGTGCCAGCAGTTACTCGAAGGGAGGGGAGCAGTTCTTC.

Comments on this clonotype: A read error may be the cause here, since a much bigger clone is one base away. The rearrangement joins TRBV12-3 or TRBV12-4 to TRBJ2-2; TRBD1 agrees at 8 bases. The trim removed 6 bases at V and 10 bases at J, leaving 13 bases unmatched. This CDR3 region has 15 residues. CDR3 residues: CASSPGQVGTEELFF. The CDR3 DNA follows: TGTGCCAGCAGCCCGGGACAGGTGGGGACGGAGGAGCTGTTTTTT.